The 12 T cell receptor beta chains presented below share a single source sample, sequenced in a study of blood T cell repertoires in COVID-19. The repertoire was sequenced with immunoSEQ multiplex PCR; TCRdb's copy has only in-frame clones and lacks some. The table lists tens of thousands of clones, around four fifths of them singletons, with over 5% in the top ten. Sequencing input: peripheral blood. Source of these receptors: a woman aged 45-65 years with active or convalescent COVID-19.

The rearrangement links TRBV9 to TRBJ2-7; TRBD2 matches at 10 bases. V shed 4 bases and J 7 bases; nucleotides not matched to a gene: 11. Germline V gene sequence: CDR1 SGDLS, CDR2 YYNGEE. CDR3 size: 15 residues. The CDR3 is CASSPGLAGVAEQYF. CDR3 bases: TGTGCCAGCAGCCCCGGGCTAGCGGGAGTGGCTGAGCAGTACTTC.

The CDR3: CASSLGSRGNTEAFF. The DNA for the CDR3 is TGTGCCAGCAGCTTAGGGTCTCGGGGGAACACTGAAGCTTTCTTT. V usage is TRBV7-6 and J usage is TRBJ1-1; D unclear. The V and J ends lost 1 base and 1 base respectively, with 10 bases between them. CDR1 and CDR2 from the germline V gene are SGHVS and FNYEAQ. The CDR3 length is 15 residues.

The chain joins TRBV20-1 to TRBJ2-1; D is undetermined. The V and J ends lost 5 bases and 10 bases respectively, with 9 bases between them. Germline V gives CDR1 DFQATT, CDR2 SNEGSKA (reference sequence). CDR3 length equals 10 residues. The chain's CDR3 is CSAQTREQFF. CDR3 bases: TGCAGTGCTCAAACCAGAGAGCAGTTCTTC.

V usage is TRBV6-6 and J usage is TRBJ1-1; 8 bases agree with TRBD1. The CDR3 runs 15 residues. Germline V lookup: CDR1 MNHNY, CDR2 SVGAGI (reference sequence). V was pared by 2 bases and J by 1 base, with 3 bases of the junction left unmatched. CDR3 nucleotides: TGTGCCAGCAGTTACGGGGACAGGAGGAACACTGAAGCTTTCTTT. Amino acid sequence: CASSYGDRRNTEAFF.

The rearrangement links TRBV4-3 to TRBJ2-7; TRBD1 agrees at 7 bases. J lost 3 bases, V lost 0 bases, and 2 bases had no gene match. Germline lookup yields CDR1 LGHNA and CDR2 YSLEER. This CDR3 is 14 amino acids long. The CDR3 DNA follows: TGCGCCAGCAGCCAAGATGGACAGGTCTACGAGCAGTACTTC. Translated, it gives CASSQDGQVYEQYF.

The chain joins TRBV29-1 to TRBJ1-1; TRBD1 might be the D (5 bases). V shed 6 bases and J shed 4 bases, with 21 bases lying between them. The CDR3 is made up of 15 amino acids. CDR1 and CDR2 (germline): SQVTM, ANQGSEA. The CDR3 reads CSVLGGGMVRTEAFF. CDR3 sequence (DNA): TGCAGCGTCCTGGGCGGGGGAATGGTTCGCACTGAAGCTTTCTTT.

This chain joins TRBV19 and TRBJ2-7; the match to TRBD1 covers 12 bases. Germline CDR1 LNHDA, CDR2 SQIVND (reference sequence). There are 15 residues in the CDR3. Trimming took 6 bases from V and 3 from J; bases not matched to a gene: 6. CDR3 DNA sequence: TGTGCCAGTAGGAAGGGACAGGGGGCTTACTACGAGCAGTACTTC. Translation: CASRKGQGAYYEQYF.

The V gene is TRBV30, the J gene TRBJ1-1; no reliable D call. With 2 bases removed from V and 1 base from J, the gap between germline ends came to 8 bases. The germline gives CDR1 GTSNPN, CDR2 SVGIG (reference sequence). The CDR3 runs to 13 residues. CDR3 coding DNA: TGTGCCTGGAGTCGAAGCGGGAACACTGAAGCTTTCTTT. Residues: CAWSRSGNTEAFF.

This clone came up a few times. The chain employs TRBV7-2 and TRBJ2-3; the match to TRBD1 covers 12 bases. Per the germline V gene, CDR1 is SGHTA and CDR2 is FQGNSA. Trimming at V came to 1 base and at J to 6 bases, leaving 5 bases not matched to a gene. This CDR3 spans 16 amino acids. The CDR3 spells CASSLGDRGRKDTQYF. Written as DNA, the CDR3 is TGTGCCAGCAGCTTAGGGGACAGGGGGCGCAAGGATACGCAGTATTTT.

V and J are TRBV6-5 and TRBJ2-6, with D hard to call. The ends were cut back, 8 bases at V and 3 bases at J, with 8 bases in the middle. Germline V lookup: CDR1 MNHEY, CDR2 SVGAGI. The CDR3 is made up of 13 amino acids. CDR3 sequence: CASHPSGANVLTF. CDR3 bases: TGTGCCAGCCACCCCAGTGGGGCCAACGTCCTGACTTTC.

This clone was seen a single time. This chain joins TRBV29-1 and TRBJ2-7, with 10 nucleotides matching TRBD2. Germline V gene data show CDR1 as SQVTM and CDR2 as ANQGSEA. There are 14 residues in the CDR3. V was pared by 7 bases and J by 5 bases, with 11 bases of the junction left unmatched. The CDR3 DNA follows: TGCAGCGCCGCTAGCGGGAGAAATATCGACGAGCAGTACTTC. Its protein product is CSAASGRNIDEQYF.

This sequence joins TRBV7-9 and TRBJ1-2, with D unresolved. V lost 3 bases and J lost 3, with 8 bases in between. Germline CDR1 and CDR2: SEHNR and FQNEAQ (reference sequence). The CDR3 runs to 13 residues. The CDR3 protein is CASSLSTDYGYTF. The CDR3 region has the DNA TGTGCCAGCAGCTTGTCCACAGACTATGGCTACACCTTC.